The next 23 T cell receptor beta chains were all read from a single sample in a study of CD8+CD57+ T cells in acquired aplastic anemia. Profiles of TCR beta VDJ and CDR3 were generated from a genomic DNA template. TCRdb reanalysed the reads using MiXCR and keeps one entry per CDR3 protein. The data contain about 130,000 distinct CDR3 sequences, 40% to 60% of them seen just once; the ten biggest clones take up about 2.5%. The sequenced sample consisted of sorted CD4+, CD8+, or CD8+CD57+ T cells (not recorded which) from PBMCs. These receptor sequences come from a human donor in good health, serving as a control.

This clonotype appeared many times. The V gene is TRBV10-3, the J gene TRBJ2-3, with D possibly called TRBD1 or TRBD2 (6 bases each). Germline CDR1 and CDR2: ENHRY and SYGVKD. Trimming cost V 6 bases and J 3 bases, with 16 bases left between them. This CDR3 is built from 15 residues. CDR3 sequence (DNA): TGTGCCATCAGCACTGAGGGGGGCTTAACAGATACGCAGTATTTT. Translating gives CAISTEGGLTDTQYF.

This clonotype was seen ten or more times. J is TRBJ2-7 and V is TRBV11-1, with D tentatively TRBD2 (6 bases). This CDR3 is built from 14 residues. In germline, CDR1 is SGHAT, CDR2 FQDESV (reference sequence). Trimming shortened V by 3 bases and J by 3 bases, and 12 bases separated the two germline ends. CDR3 amino acids: CASSLGGEYYEQYF. The DNA for the CDR3 is TGTGCCAGCAGCTTGGGGGGTGAGTACTACGAGCAGTACTTC. Together with reference TRBV11-1 and TRBJ2-7, the CDR3 gives the full variable domain: EAEVAQSPRYKITEKSQAVAFWCDPISGHATLYWYRQILGQGPELLVQFQDESVVDDSQLPKDRFSAERLKGVDSTLKIQPAELGDSAMYLCASSLGGEYYEQYFGPGTRLTVT.

Comments on this clonotype: A much larger clone lies one base from this, so it may be a read error. V is TRBV6-1 and J is TRBJ1-1, with no clear D. Per germline, CDR1 MNHNS and CDR2 SASEGT. The CDR3 has 14 residues. As DNA, the CDR3 is TGTGCCAGCAGTGTTGGAGGTGGCGACACTGAAGCTTCCTTT. This codes for CASSVGGGDTEASF.

This clonotype is classed as medium-sized. The chain is built from TRBV15 and TRBJ2-1; a weak D match, TRBD1 (6 bases). Germline CDR1 is LNHNV and CDR2 is YYDKDF (reference sequence). CDR3 length equals 13 residues. V dropped 1 base and J dropped 7 bases, with 8 bases sitting between them. The chain's CDR3 is CATSRATGNEQFF. The CDR3 DNA is TGTGCCACCAGCAGAGCCACAGGGAATGAGCAGTTCTTC.

Many counts were recorded for this clonotype. This chain joins TRBV20-1 and TRBJ2-4; TRBD1 agrees at 10 bases. The CDR3 extends over 15 amino acids. The V gene end was trimmed by 1 base and the J gene end by 6 bases; junction bases not matched to a gene: 6. Germline-derived CDR1 and CDR2 are DFQATT and SNEGSKA (reference sequence). The CDR3 loop is CSARVGTGEGNIQYF. CDR3 sequence (DNA): TGCAGTGCTAGAGTAGGGACAGGGGAGGGAAACATTCAGTACTTC.

This clonotype was recorded at least ten times. The CDR3 nucleotides read TGTGCCAGCGAAGGGCGGGAACGGGAAGATACGCAGTATTTT. As protein: CASEGREREDTQYF. This rearrangement joins TRBV2 to TRBJ2-3; tentative D call: TRBD2 (6 bases). Trimming removed 8 bases at V and 5 bases at J, with 17 bases between. This CDR3 has 14 amino acids. The V gene's germline CDR1 is SNHLY and CDR2 FYNNEI.

This chain connects TRBV15 to TRBJ2-7; D is unclear. The CDR3 has 14 amino acids. The V end lost 1 base, the J end lost 6 bases, and 13 bases lay between the germline ends. Germline CDR1 reads LNHNV; CDR2 reads YYDKDF (reference sequence). CDR3 protein: CATSRVASPSEQYF. The CDR3 nucleotides read TGTGCCACCAGCAGAGTAGCCAGTCCCTCCGAGCAGTACTTC.

J is TRBJ1-2 and V is TRBV20-1, with TRBD1 as a possible D gene (6 bases). The ends were cut back, 2 bases at V and 7 bases at J, with 11 bases in the middle. The V gene's germline CDR1 is DFQATT and CDR2 SNEGSKA (reference sequence). The CDR3 is 12 amino acids. CDR3 residues: CSARPTGFGYTF. In DNA form, the CDR3 reads TGCAGTGCTAGACCTACAGGGTTTGGCTACACCTTC.

The V call is TRBV12-3 or TRBV12-4, the J call TRBJ2-7; D is possibly TRBD2 (5 bases). This CDR3 is built from 16 residues. With 1 base removed from V and 7 bases from J, the gap between germline ends came to 20 bases. The CDR3 DNA reads TGTGCCAGCAGTTTAGATGAGGGAGTCCCCTCGAGGGAGCAGTACTTC. Protein: CASSLDEGVPSREQYF.

This clonotype showed up many times. The chain joins TRBV25-1 to TRBJ2-7, with D maybe TRBD2 (6 bases). The V gene lost 10 bases and the J gene lost 5 bases, with 18 bases spanning the gap. Germline V gene sequence: CDR1 MGHDK, CDR2 SYGVNS. This CDR3 region has 13 residues. The CDR3 region has the DNA TGTGCCACCAAGACACCCGGGAGCGACGAGCAGTACTTC. This codes for CATKTPGSDEQYF.

Details on this clonotype: At one of its ends the junction is not consistent with the germline gene, which may arise from a read error. The chain uses TRBV19 and TRBJ2-3; D tentatively reads TRBD1 or TRBD2 (6 bases each). The CDR3 sequence is 15 residues long. Germline V gene sequence: CDR1 LNHDA, CDR2 SQIVND (reference sequence). The CDR3 spells CASSVEGGDTDTQYF. The DNA of the CDR3 is TGTGCCAGTAGTGTAGAGGGGGGAGACACAGATACGCAGTATTTT.

This clonotype was seen only a few times. The chain joins TRBV25-1 to TRBJ2-2; 8 bases line up with TRBD2. The ends lost 1 base at V and 5 bases at J; junction bases unmatched: 6. Per the germline V gene, CDR1 is MGHDK and CDR2 is SYGVNS. CDR3 length: 16 amino acids. CDR3 residues: CASSESPGLGTGELFF. The CDR3 DNA is TGTGCCAGCAGTGAATCACCGGGACTAGGGACCGGGGAGCTGTTTTTT.

This clonotype was seen at least ten times. The chain employs TRBV7-2 and TRBJ2-7; 9 bases match TRBD1. Germline V gene lookup returns CDR1 SGHTA and CDR2 FQGNSA. Losses at the gene ends were 5 bases for V and 6 bases for J; bases not matched to a gene: 8. The CDR3 loop spans 14 amino acids. The CDR3 DNA follows: TGTGCCAGCAGCCCGGACAGGGGAATGGGCGAGCAGTACTTC. Translating it yields CASSPDRGMGEQYF.

The CDR3 DNA follows: TGTGCCATCAGTGAGGGCAGAAACACTGAAGCTTTCTTT. Its translation: CAISEGRNTEAFF. The chain joins TRBV10-3 to TRBJ1-1; D gene unclear. In germline, CDR1 is ENHRY, CDR2 SYGVKD. This CDR3 has 13 amino acids. Trimming took 2 bases from V and 2 from J, leaving 6 bases between them.

The chain has TRBV7-3 and TRBJ2-3, with 15 positions matching TRBD2. The CDR3 runs 17 residues. The V segment lost 6 bases and the J segment 5 bases; nucleotides outside the gene matches: 9. CDR1 and CDR2 from the germline V gene are SGHTA and FQGTGA. The CDR3 spells CASRSGTSGGRVDTQYF. DNA of the CDR3: TGTGCCAGCAGGTCCGGGACTAGCGGGGGGCGGGTAGATACGCAGTATTTT.

The chain uses TRBV20-1 and TRBJ1-2, with 7 nucleotides matching TRBD1. CDR1 and CDR2 (germline): DFQATT, SNEGSKA (reference sequence). With V trimmed by 1 base and J by 7 bases, 6 bases remained unmatched. The CDR3 has 13 residues. The CDR3 sequence: CSARAGTDSGYTF. The DNA for the CDR3 is TGCAGTGCTAGAGCTGGGACAGACTCTGGCTACACCTTC.

This clonotype was picked up one time. One end of the junction varies from germline; a read error may be responsible. The rearrangement links TRBV7-9 to TRBJ1-6; TRBD1 might be the D (6 bases). Germline CDR1 SEHNR, CDR2 FQNEAQ (reference sequence). This CDR3 has 15 residues. CDR3 sequence reads: CASSLEGGASIPLHF. DNA for the CDR3: TGTGCCAGTAGCTTAGAGGGGGGCGCGTCTATACCCCTCCACTTT. The full variable domain, completed using reference TRBV7-9 and TRBJ1-6, is DTGVSQNPRHKITKRGQNVTFRCDPISEHNRLYWYRQTLGQGPEFLTYFQNEAQLEKSRLLSDRFSAERPKGSFSTLEIQRTEQGDSAMYLCASSLEGGASIPLHFGNGTRLTVT.

This chain joins TRBV9 and TRBJ2-7, with D perhaps TRBD2 (6 bases). There are 13 residues in the CDR3. CDR1 and CDR2 from the germline V gene are SGDLS and YYNGEE. The ends were cut back, 4 bases at V and 0 bases at J, with 8 bases in the middle. The DNA of the CDR3 is TGTGCCAGCAGCCCGACTAGCTCCTACGAGCAGTACTTC. Protein sequence: CASSPTSSYEQYF.

This clonotype was seen just once. The chain carries TRBV9 and TRBJ1-2; a possible D gene is TRBD1 (5 bases). V lost 5 bases, J lost 8 bases, and 22 bases lay in between. Germline CDR1 reads SGDLS; CDR2 reads YYNGEE. The CDR3 is made up of 15 amino acids. The DNA of the CDR3 is TGTGCCAGCAGTTGGGACGGACGACCTTCGTGGGGCTACACCTTC. It specifies CASSWDGRPSWGYTF.

This clonotype was detected many times. This sequence joins TRBV7-9 and TRBJ1-1, with 9 bases lining up with TRBD1. The length of the CDR3 is 15 residues. The trim removed 5 bases at V and 0 bases at J, leaving 4 bases unmatched. CDR1 SEHNR and CDR2 FQNEAQ come from the germline V gene (reference sequence). The CDR3: CASSLRQGVNTEAFF. In DNA form, the CDR3 reads TGTGCCAGCAGCCTCAGACAGGGGGTGAACACTGAAGCTTTCTTT.

This clonotype was found many times. The chain combines TRBV6-2 or TRBV6-3 with TRBJ1-6, with TRBD1 matching over 8 bases. The CDR3 has 18 residues. V gave up 2 bases and J gave up 10 bases; unmatched junction bases: 16. Per germline, CDR1 MNHEY and CDR2 SVGEGT. CDR3 region: CASSYGNRGMPGRSPLHF. DNA for the CDR3: TGTGCCAGCAGTTACGGGAACAGGGGGATGCCGGGTAGGTCACCCCTCCACTTT.

The gene calls are TRBV27 and TRBJ1-5; D not resolved. The V end was cut by 8 bases, the J end by 3 bases, with 14 bases between. The CDR3 loop spans 14 amino acids. Germline V gives CDR1 MNHEY, CDR2 SMNVEV (reference sequence). The CDR3 loop reads CASAILGPNQPQHF. The DNA for the CDR3 is TGTGCCAGCGCCATACTCGGTCCCAATCAGCCCCAGCATTTT.

The table lists this clonotype with many counts. This CDR3 reads CASRGQGSYNSPLHF. CDR3 sequence (DNA): TGTGCCAGCCGGGGGCAGGGATCTTATAATTCACCCCTCCACTTT. The V and J genes are TRBV7-2 and TRBJ1-6; possibly TRBD1 for D (6 bases). The CDR3 totals 15 residues. CDR1 and CDR2 from the germline V gene are SGHTA and FQGNSA. V lost 8 bases and J lost 4, with 15 bases in between.